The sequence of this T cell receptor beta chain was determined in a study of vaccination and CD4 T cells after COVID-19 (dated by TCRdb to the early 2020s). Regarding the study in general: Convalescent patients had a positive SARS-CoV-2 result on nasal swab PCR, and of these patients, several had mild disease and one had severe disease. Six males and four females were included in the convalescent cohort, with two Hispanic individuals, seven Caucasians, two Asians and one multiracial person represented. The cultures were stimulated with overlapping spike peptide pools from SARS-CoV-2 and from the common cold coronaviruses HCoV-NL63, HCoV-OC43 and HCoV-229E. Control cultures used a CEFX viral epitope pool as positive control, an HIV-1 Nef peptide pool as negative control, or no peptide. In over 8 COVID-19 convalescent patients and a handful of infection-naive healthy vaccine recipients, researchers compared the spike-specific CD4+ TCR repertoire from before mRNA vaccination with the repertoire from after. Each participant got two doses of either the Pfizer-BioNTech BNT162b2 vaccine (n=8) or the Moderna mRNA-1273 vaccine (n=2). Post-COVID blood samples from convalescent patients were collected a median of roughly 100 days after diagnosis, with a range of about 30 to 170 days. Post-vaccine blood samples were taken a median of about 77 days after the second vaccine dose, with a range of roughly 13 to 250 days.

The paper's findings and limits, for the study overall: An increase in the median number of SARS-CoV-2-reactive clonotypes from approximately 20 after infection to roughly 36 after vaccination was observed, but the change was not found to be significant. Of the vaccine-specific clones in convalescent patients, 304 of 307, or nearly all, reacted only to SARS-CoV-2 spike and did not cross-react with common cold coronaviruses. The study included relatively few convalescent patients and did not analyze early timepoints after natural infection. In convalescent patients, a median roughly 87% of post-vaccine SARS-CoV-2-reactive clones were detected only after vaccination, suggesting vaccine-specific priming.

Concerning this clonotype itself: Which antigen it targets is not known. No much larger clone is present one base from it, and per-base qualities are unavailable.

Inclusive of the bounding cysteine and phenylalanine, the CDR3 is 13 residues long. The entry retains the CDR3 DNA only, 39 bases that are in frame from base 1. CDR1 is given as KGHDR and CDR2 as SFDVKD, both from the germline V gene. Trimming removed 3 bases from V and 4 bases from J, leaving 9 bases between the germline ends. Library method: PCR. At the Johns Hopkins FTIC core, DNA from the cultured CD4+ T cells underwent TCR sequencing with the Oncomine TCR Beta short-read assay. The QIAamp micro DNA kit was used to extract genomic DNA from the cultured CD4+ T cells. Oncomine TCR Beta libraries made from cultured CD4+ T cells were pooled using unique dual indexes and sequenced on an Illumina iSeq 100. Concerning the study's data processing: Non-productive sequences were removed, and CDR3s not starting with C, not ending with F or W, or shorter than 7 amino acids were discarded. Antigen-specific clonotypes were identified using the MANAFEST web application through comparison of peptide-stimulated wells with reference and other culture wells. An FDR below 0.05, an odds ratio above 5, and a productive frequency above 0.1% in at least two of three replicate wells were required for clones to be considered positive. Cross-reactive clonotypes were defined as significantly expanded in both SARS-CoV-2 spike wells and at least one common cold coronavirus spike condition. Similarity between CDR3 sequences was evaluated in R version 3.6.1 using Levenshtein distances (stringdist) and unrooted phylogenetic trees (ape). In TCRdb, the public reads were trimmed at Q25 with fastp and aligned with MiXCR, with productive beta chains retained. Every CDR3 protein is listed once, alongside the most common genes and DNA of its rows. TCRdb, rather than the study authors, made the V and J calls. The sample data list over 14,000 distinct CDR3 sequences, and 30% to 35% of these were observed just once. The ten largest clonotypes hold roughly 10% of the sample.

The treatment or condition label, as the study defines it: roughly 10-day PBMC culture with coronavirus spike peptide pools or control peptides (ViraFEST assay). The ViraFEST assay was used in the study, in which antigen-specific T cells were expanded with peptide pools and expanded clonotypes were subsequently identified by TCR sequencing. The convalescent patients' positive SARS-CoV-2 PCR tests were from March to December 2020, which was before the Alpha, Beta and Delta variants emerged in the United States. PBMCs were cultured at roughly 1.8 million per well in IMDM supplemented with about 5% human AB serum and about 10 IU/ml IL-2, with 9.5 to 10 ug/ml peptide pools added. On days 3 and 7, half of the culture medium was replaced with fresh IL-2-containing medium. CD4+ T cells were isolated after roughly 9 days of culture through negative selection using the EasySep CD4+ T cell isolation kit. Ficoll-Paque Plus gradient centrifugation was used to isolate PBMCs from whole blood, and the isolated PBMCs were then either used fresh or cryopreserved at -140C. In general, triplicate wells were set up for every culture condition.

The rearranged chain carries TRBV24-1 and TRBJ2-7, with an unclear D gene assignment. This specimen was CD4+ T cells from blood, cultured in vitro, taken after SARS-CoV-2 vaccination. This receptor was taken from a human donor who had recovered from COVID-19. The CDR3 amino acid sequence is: CATSDADEYEQYF. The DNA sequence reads TGTGCCACCAGTGATGCGGATGAATACGAGCAGTACTTC.